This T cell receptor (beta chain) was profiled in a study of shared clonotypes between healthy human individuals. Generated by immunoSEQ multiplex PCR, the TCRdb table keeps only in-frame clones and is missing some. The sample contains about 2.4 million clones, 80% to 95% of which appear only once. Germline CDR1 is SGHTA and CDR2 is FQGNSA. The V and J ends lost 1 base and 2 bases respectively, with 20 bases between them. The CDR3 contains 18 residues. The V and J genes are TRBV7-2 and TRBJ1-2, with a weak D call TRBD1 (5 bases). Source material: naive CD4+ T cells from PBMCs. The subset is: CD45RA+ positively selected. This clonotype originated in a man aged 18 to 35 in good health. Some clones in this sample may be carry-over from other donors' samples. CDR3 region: CASSLGVGEGPQNYGYTF. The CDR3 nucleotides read TGTGCCAGCAGCTTAGGGGTTGGGGAGGGGCCTCAAAACTATGGCTACACCTTC.